The clone carrying this T cell receptor beta chain showed up just a few times. Antigen unknown. The germline gives CDR1 SGHRS, CDR2 YFSETQ. Trimming removed 5 bases from V and 6 bases from J, with 14 bases in between. The CDR3 loop spans 13 amino acids. It was with 60 Vbeta and 13 Jbeta primers that the PCR ran. Sequencing was performed with immunoSEQ multiplex PCR; in TCRdb, only in-frame clones are kept and a portion is missing. The sample contains some 130,000 clones, around a tenth of which appear only once. This record comes from a study of cytomegalovirus exposure and HLA in healthy donors. The study, taken as a whole, reports: In a later analysis, most CMV-associated TCR beta chains appeared HLA-restricted.

The sequence came from a man aged 50 to 60 in good health and CMV-seronegative. The material sequenced was PBMCs. This rearrangement joins TRBV5-1 to TRBJ1-2; D is possibly TRBD1 (6 bases). The CDR3 reads CASSLRGGNGYTF. In DNA form, the CDR3 reads TGCGCCAGCAGTCTTAGGGGGGGCAATGGCTACACCTTC.